This passage covers 9 T cell receptor beta chains from one sample sequenced in a study of T cells after posttransplantation cyclophosphamide. Repertoires were generated with immunoSEQ multiplex PCR, while TCRdb's copy carries only in-frame clones and drops some. The sample carries about 52,000 clones, under 95% recorded once. Sequencing was carried out using PBMCs. The receptors were sampled from a woman in her 30s in good health and a related stem cell transplant donor.

V usage is TRBV7-2 and J usage is TRBJ1-3; the D is unclear. Deletions cut 5 bases from V and 4 bases from J, with 18 bases between. The CDR3 runs to 16 residues. The germline gives CDR1 SGHTA, CDR2 FQGNSA. The CDR3 loop reads CASSLNPGGGGNTIYF. In DNA form, the CDR3 reads TGTGCCAGCAGCCTCAACCCGGGAGGTGGAGGAAACACCATATATTTT.

The sample holds a few counts of this clone. The chain employs TRBV2 and TRBJ1-1; the D is unclear. The germline gives CDR1 SNHLY, CDR2 FYNNEI. Deletions cut 0 bases from V and 0 bases from J, with 11 bases between. The CDR3 covers 16 residues. The CDR3 reads CASSEAGAAMNTEAFF. CDR3 coding DNA: TGTGCCAGCAGTGAAGCCGGAGCAGCCATGAACACTGAAGCTTTCTTT. Full variable domain (rest looked up from reference TRBV2 and TRBJ1-1): EPEVTQTPSHQVTQMGQEVILRCVPISNHLYFYWYRQILGQKVEFLVSFYNNEISEKSEIFDDQFSVERPDGSNFTLKIRSTKLEDSAMYFCASSEAGAAMNTEAFFGQGTRLTVV.

J is TRBJ2-7 and V is TRBV5-4; D ambiguous. Germline assignment: CDR1 SGHNT and CDR2 YYREEE (reference sequence). The CDR3 sequence is 11 residues long. V dropped 2 bases and J dropped 3 bases, with 3 bases sitting between them. The CDR3 region has the DNA TGTGCCAGCAGCTTTAGCTACGAGCAGTACTTC. Translated, it gives CASSFSYEQYF.

The chain combines TRBV5-4 with TRBJ2-6, with 13 nucleotides matching TRBD2. Trimming cost V 3 bases and J 4 bases; bases outside gene matches: 7. This CDR3 region has 18 residues. Germline lookup yields CDR1 SGHNT and CDR2 YYREEE (reference sequence). CDR3: CASSSGTSGVLGANVLTF. Written as DNA, the CDR3 is TGTGCCAGCAGCTCCGGGACTAGCGGGGTTTTGGGGGCCAACGTCCTGACTTTC.

The chain joins TRBV5-6 to TRBJ1-1; D gene ambiguous. Trimming took off 1 base at V and 2 bases at J, with 6 bases between the two ends. This CDR3 is built from 13 residues. From germline, CDR1 is SGHDT and CDR2 YYEEEE. CDR3 in amino acids: CASSLFRNTEAFF. The CDR3 coding sequence is TGTGCCAGCAGCTTGTTTAGAAACACTGAAGCTTTCTTT.

V gene TRBV5-1 combines with J gene TRBJ1-1; 9 bases agree with TRBD1. CDR1 is SGHRS and CDR2 is YFSETQ in the germline V gene. This CDR3 is 17 amino acids long. Unmatched junction bases numbered 11, after V lost 4 bases and J lost 1 base. Here the CDR3 DNA reads TGCGCCAGCAGCACAAAAATCCAGACAGGGGGGAACACTGAAGCTTTCTTT. Protein sequence: CASSTKIQTGGNTEAFF.

This rearrangement joins TRBV19 to TRBJ2-1; TRBD2 aligns across 12 bases. The length of the CDR3 is 14 residues. With 5 bases clipped from V and 6 bases from J, the junction kept 2 bases outside the gene matches. CDR1 is LNHDA, CDR2 SQIVND, per germline (reference sequence). The DNA for the CDR3 is TGTGCCAGTAGTGGACTAGCGGGAAGCAATGAGCAGTTCTTC. This sequence encodes CASSGLAGSNEQFF.

The chain carries TRBV4-2 and TRBJ2-6, with D perhaps TRBD2 (5 bases). The germline V gene encodes CDR1 LGHNA and CDR2 YNFKEQ. Trimming stripped 1 base from V and 0 bases from J, with 7 bases between. This CDR3 is 16 amino acids long. The CDR3 is CASSQGGNSGANVLTF. CDR3 nucleotide sequence: TGTGCCAGCAGCCAAGGAGGGAACTCTGGGGCCAACGTCCTGACTTTC.

The chain recombines TRBV5-8 with TRBJ2-7, with 9 bases fitting TRBD1. J was trimmed by 2 bases and V by 4 bases; bases with no gene match: 7. CDR1 SGHTS and CDR2 YDEGEE come from the germline V gene. The CDR3 covers 15 residues. CDR3 region: CASSPGTGLPYEQYF. In DNA form, the CDR3 reads TGTGCCAGCAGCCCCGGGACAGGGCTCCCCTACGAGCAGTACTTC.